This TCR beta chain originates from a study of memory CD8 T cells in hepatitis C reinfection. Study details: Peak reinfection samples were taken 3 to 8 weeks after detection.

The time point: peak reinfection, 3 to 8 weeks after reinfection detection. TCR sequencing was done directly ex vivo on sorted cells, without expansion in vitro. Donors were people who inject drugs in the Montreal HEPCO cohort. Regarding the study as a whole: Conclusions on public clonotypes and secondary clearance were not definitive with five donors.

Only in-frame clones appear in the TCRdb table, and some are missing; sequencing was by immunoSEQ multiplex PCR. Of 44,000 or so clones in the sample, approximately 90% were seen once. CDR3 length: 14 residues. Germline CDR1 LNHDA, CDR2 SQIVND (reference sequence). The trim removed 5 bases at V and 3 bases at J, leaving 3 bases unmatched. Comments on this clone: Antigen specificity is unknown.

Specimen: naive CD8+ T cells sorted from blood. This chain joins TRBV19 and TRBJ2-7; TRBD1 matches 11 bases. The clonotype originates from a man aged 18 to 35 with hepatitis C virus infection. DNA of the CDR3: TGTGCCAGTAGTGAGGGGACAGGGGGCTACGAGCAGTACTTC. It specifies CASSEGTGGYEQYF.